This T cell receptor beta chain was recorded in a study of T-cell reconstitution after alpha-beta-depleted transplantation in children. Preparation of the TCRbeta library involved a method that used unique molecular identifiers. TCRdb passed the PCR reads through MiXCR, listing each CDR3 protein once. The sample lists 300,000 to 350,000 distinct CDR3 sequences, 15% to 20% seen once, with around two fifths in the top ten. Trimming left V 4 bases short and J 5 bases short, with 19 bases between. The CDR3 spans 16 residues. The germline V gene has CDR1 SGHRS and CDR2 YFSETQ. This chain uses TRBV5-1 with TRBJ2-1; TRBD1 or TRBD2 may be the D gene (5 bases each). Sequenced here: PBMCs, mostly from graft donor cells, sampled 360 days after TCRalphabeta/CD19-depleted stem cell transplant. The TCR sequence derives from a male patient between 2 and 10 years old who had a stem cell transplant for acute lymphoblastic leukemia, so the T cells may come from the graft donor. Here the CDR3 DNA reads TGCGCCAGCAGCCTGGGGGTGGGAGTGGGGAACAATGAGCAGTTCTTC. Translation: CASSLGVGVGNNEQFF. Drawing the rest from reference TRBV5-1 and TRBJ2-1, the complete variable domain is KAGVTQTPRYLIKTRGQQVTLSCSPISGHRSVSWYQQTPGQGLQFLFEYFSETQRNKGNFPGRFSGRQFSNSRSEMNVSTLELGDSALYLCASSLGVGVGNNEQFFGPGTRLTVL.